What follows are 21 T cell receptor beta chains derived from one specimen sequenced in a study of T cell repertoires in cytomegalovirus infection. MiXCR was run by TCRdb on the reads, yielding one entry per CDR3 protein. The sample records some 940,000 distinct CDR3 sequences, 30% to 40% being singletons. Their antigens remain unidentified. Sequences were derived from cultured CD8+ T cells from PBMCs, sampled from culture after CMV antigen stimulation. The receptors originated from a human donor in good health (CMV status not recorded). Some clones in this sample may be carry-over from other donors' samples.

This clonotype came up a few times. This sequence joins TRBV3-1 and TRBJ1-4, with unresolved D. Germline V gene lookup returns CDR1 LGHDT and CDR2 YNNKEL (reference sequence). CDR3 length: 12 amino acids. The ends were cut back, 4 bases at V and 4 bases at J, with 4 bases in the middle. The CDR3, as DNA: TGTGCCAGCAGCCTTTATAATGAAAAACTGTTTTTT. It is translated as CASSLYNEKLFF.

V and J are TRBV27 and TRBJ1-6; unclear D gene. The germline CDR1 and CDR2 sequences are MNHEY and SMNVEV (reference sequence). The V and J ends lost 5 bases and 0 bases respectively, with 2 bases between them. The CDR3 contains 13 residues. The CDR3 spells CASSISYNSPLHF. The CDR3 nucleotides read TGTGCCAGCAGTATCTCCTATAATTCACCCCTCCACTTT.

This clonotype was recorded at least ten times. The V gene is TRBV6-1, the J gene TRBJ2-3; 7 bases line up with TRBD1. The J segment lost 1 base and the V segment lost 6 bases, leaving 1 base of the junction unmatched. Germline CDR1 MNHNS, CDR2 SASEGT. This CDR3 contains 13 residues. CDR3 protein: CASRGQGTDTQYF. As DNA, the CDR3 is TGTGCCAGCAGAGGACAGGGCACAGATACGCAGTATTTT.

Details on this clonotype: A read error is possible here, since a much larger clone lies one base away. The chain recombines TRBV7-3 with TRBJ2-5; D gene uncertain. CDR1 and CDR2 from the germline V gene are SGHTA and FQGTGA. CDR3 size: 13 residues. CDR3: CANSKRPQETQYF. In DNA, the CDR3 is TGTGCCAACAGCAAGCGACCGCAAGAGACCCAGTACTTC.

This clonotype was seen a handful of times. This CDR3 reads CAIRTGDNQPQHF. In nucleotides, the CDR3 is TGTGCCATTCGGACAGGAGACAATCAGCCCCAGCATTTT. The chain has TRBV10-3 and TRBJ1-5; 7 bases line up with TRBD1. The ends lost 9 bases at V and 3 bases at J; junction bases unmatched: 5. This CDR3 spans 13 amino acids. The germline V gene has CDR1 ENHRY and CDR2 SYGVKD.

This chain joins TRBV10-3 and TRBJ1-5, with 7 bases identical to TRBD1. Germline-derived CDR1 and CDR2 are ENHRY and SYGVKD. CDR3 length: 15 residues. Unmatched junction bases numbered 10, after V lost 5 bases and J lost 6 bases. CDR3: CAISTDREGTQPQHF. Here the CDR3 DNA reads TGTGCCATCAGTACTGACAGGGAAGGGACTCAGCCCCAGCATTTT.

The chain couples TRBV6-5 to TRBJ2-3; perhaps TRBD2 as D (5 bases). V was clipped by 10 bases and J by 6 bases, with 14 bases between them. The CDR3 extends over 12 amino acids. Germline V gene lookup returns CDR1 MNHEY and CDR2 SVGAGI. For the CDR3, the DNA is TGTGCCACCCTCGGGATGGGGGATACGCAGTATTTT. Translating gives CATLGMGDTQYF.

The CDR3 sequence is CASSPVGRGNIQYF. DNA for the CDR3: TGTGCCAGCAGTCCCGTGGGCAGGGGGAACATTCAGTACTTC. V is TRBV6-8 and J is TRBJ2-4, with 7 bases lining up with TRBD1. With V trimmed by 5 bases and J by 7 bases, 8 bases remained unmatched. The CDR3 sequence is 14 residues long. The germline CDR1 and CDR2 sequences are MNHGY and SAAAGT.

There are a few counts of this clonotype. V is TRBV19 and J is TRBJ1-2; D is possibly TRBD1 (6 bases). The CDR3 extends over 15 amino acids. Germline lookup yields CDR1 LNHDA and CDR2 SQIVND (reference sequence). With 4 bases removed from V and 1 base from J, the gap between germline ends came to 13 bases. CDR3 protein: CASSTYKGDNYGYTF. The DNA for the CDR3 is TGTGCCAGTAGTACGTACAAGGGGGATAACTATGGCTACACCTTC.

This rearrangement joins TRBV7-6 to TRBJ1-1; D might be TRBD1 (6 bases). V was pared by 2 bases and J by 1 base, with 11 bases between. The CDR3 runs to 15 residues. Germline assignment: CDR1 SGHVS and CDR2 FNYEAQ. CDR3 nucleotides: TGTGCCAGCAGCTTACCAGGGGCGGGGAACACTGAAGCTTTCTTT. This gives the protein CASSLPGAGNTEAFF.

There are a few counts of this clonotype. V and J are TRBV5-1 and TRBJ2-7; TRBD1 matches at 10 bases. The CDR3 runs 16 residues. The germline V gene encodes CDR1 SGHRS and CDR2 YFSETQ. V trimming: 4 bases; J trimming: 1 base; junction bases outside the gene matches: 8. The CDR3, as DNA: TGCGCCAGCAGCCTTGGACAGGGGGAGCCATCCTACGAGCAGTACTTC. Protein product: CASSLGQGEPSYEQYF.

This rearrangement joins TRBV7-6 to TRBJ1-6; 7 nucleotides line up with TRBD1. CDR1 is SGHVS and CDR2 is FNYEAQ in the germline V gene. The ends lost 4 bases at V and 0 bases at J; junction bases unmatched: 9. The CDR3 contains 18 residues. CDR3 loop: CASSSIETGFSYNSPLHF. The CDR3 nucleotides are TGTGCCAGCAGCTCTATTGAGACAGGGTTCTCCTATAATTCACCCCTCCACTTT.

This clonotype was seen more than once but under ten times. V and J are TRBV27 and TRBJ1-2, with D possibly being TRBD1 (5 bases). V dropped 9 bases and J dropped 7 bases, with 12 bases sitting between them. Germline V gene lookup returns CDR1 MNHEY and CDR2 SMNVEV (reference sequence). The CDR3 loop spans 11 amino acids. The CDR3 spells CASRQGVGYTF. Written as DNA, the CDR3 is TGTGCCAGTCGCCAAGGGGTTGGCTACACCTTC.

CDR3 residues: CASSELKGGGDTQYF. The CDR3, as DNA: TGTGCCAGCAGTGAATTGAAGGGCGGTGGAGATACGCAGTATTTT. This rearrangement joins TRBV6-1 to TRBJ2-3; no reliable D call. Germline CDR1 is MNHNS and CDR2 is SASEGT. The CDR3 loop spans 15 amino acids. With 2 bases removed from V and 5 bases from J, the gap between germline ends came to 14 bases.

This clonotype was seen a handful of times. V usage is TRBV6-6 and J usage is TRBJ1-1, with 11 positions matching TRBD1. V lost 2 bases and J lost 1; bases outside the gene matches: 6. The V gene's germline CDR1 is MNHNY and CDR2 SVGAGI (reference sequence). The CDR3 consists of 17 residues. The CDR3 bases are TGTGCCAGCAGTTACCCCGGGACAGGGGGTCCGAACACTGAAGCTTTCTTT. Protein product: CASSYPGTGGPNTEAFF.

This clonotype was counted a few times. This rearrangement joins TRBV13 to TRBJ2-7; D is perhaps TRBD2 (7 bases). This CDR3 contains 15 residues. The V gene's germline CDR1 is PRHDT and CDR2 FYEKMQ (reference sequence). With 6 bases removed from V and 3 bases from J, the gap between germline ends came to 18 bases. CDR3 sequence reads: CASSTWGGQNYEQYF. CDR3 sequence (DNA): TGTGCCAGCAGTACTTGGGGGGGGCAGAACTACGAGCAGTACTTC.

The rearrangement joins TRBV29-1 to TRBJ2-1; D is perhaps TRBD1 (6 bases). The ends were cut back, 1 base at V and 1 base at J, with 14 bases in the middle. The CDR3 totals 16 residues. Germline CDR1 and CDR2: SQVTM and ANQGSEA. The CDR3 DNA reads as TGCAGCGTTGAAGGCGGCACAGGGTGGTCCTACAATGAGCAGTTCTTC. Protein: CSVEGGTGWSYNEQFF.

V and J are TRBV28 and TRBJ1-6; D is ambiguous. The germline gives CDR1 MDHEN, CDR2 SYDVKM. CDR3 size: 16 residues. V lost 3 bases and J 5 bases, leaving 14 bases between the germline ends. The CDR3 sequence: CASSFSPQSHNSPLHF. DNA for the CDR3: TGTGCCAGCAGTTTCTCCCCTCAGAGCCATAATTCACCCCTCCACTTT.

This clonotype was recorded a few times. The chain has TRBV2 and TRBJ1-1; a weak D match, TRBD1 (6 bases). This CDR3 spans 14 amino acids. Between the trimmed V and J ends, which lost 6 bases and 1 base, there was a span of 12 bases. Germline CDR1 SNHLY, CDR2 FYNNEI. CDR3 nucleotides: TGTGCCAGCAGGAAGGGGACAACGAACACTGAAGCTTTCTTT. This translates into CASRKGTTNTEAFF.

The CDR3 region is CASSYEGRTEAFF. Here the CDR3 DNA reads TGTGCCAGCAGTTACGAGGGGAGGACTGAAGCTTTCTTT. The gene calls are TRBV6-8 and TRBJ1-1; perhaps TRBD1 as D (5 bases). V lost 2 bases and J lost 5, with 9 bases in between. Germline-derived CDR1 and CDR2 are MNHGY and SAAAGT. The CDR3 consists of 13 residues.

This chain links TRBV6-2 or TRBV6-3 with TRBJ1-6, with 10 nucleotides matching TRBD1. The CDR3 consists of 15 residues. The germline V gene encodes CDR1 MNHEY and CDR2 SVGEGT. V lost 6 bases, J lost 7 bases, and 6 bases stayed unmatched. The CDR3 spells CASRNDRGRNSPLHF. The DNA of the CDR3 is TGTGCCAGCAGAAACGACAGGGGGCGGAATTCACCCCTCCACTTT.